This TCR beta chain was captured by sequencing in a study of blood T cell repertoires in COVID-19. Looking at the study overall: Material from acute and convalescent COVID-19 was sourced from the United States, Italy and Spain. The cDNA or gDNA used as material had been derived from T cells, B-cell-depleted T cells, or PBMCs.

V was trimmed by 3 bases and J by 6 bases, leaving 6 bases between them. Germline CDR1 reads MDHEN; CDR2 reads SYDVKM. The CDR3 loop spans 12 amino acids. Study processing details: From reference gene primer amplification, estimates of nucleated cell counts were derived. TCRdb keeps only in-frame clones here, not all; method: immunoSEQ multiplex PCR. Clonal size and the V and J genes are those of that table, whereas D and trimming came from the DNA. The sample consists of 13,000 or so clones, around 78% of them appearing once. Sequenced sample: peripheral blood. This chain joins TRBV28 and TRBJ1-5; perhaps TRBD1 as D (5 bases). The receptor's source is a human donor in a cohort sampled during active COVID-19. For the CDR3, the DNA is TGTGCCAGCAGTTTGCAGGGTCAGCCCCAGCATTTT. Protein: CASSLQGQPQHF.